This T cell receptor (beta chain) was captured by sequencing in a study of cytomegalovirus exposure and HLA in healthy donors. As for the study in general: Per a later analysis, the roughly 670 first-cohort and approximately 120 validation repertoires shared one platform. Study-wide results and caveats: Most TCR sequences were rare, but some public TCRs occurred in many donors.

TCRdb's table, derived via immunoSEQ multiplex PCR, lists solely in-frame clones and lacks some. The sample contains about 130,000 clones, roughly 90% of which appear only once. As concerns this clone: Antigen: not known.

Deletions cut 5 bases from V and 6 bases from J, with 8 bases between. Looked up from germline, CDR1 is MDHEN and CDR2 is SYDVKM. The CDR3 spans 12 residues. The receptor comes from a man younger than 40 in good health and CMV-seronegative. Sequencing used PBMCs. The chain links TRBV28 to TRBJ2-1; no clear D. CDR3 loop: CASSDHSNEQFF. Written as DNA, the CDR3 is TGTGCCAGCAGTGACCACAGCAATGAGCAGTTCTTC. Combining the CDR3 with reference TRBV28 and TRBJ2-1 gives the whole variable domain DVKVTQSSRYLVKRTGEKVFLECVQDMDHENMFWYRQDPGLGLRLIYFSYDVKMKEKGDIPEGYSVSREKKERFSLILESASTNQTSMYLCASSDHSNEQFFGPGTRLTVL.